The sequence of this T cell receptor (beta chain) was determined in a study of T-cell memory formation after mild COVID-19. This CDR3 has 12 amino acids. Losses at the gene ends were 8 bases for V and 9 bases for J; bases not matched to a gene: 3. 5'RACE with constant-segment primers built TCRalpha and TCRbeta cDNA libraries with UMIs. TCRdb redid the calling of the 5' RACE reads with MiXCR, one entry per CDR3 protein. The sample has about 390,000 distinct CDR3 sequences; around 21% are singletons. Sequencing was carried out using PBMCs or a T cell subset sorted from them (not recorded which). The origin of this receptor is an adult woman who had mild COVID-19 (a few samples of this study predate the infection). Cell type and time point are not known. This chain links TRBV12-3 or TRBV12-4 with TRBJ2-4, with 11 bases fitting TRBD2. In DNA, the CDR3 is TGTGCCAGCGAGGGGACTAGCGGCATTCAGTACTTC. Amino acid sequence: CASEGTSGIQYF.